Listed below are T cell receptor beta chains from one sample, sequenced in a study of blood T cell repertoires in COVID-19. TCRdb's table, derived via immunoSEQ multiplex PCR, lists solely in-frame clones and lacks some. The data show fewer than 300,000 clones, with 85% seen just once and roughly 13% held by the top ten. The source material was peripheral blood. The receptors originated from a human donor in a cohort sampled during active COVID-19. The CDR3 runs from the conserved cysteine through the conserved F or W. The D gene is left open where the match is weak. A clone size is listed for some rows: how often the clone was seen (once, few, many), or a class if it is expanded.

CASSYDTTNTEAFF,TGCGCCAGCAGCTACGACACCACGAACACTGAAGCTTTCTTT,NA,TRBJ1-1,TRBV5-1,NA
CATSTNLAGAVGELFF,TGTGCCACCAGCACCAATCTAGCGGGAGCGGTCGGGGAGCTGTTTTTT,TRBD2,TRBJ2-2,TRBV15,NA
CASSATASNYGYTF,TGTGCCAGCAGCGCGACAGCTTCTAACTATGGCTACACCTTC,NA,TRBJ1-2,TRBV7-9,NA
CASSGRQAGNTIYF,TGTGCCAGCAGCGGAAGACAGGCGGGAAACACCATATATTTT,NA,TRBJ1-3,TRBV11-2,few
CASSGGLGQPQHF,TGTGCCAGCTCAGGGGGACTTGGTCAGCCCCAGCATTTT,NA,TRBJ1-5,TRBV18,NA
CASSPPGQFNSPLHF,TGTGCCAGCAGCCCACCGGGACAGTTTAATTCACCCCTCCACTTT,TRBD1,TRBJ1-6,TRBV5-4,once
CASSPTSGFSYEQYF,TGTGCCAGCTCACCCACTAGCGGGTTCTCCTACGAGCAGTACTTC,TRBD2,TRBJ2-7,TRBV18,NA
CARSLVQGAFNYGYTF,TGTGCCAGAAGCTTAGTACAGGGGGCTTTCAACTATGGCTACACCTTC,TRBD1,TRBJ1-2,TRBV5-3,NA
CASSPRTSGTKETQYF,TGTGCCAGCAGCCCCCGGACTAGCGGGACTAAAGAGACCCAGTACTTC,TRBD2,TRBJ2-5,TRBV3-1/TRBV3-2,NA
CASRVMGYGSHTEAFF,TGTGCCAGCAGGGTAATGGGTTACGGGAGCCACACTGAAGCTTTCTTT,NA,TRBJ1-1,TRBV27,once
CAEGQETQYF,TGTGCCGAGGGCCAAGAGACCCAGTACTTC,NA,TRBJ2-5,TRBV15,NA
CASLRGGLTDTQYF,TGTGCCAGCCTACGGGGGGGACTCACAGATACGCAGTATTTT,TRBD2,TRBJ2-3,TRBV7-9,NA
CASSQLAGTSYEQYF,TGTGCCAGCAGCCAACTAGCGGGAACCTCCTACGAGCAGTACTTC,TRBD2,TRBJ2-7,TRBV7-7,many
CASSSPGTYEQYF,TGTGCCAGCAGCTCCCCGGGGACCTACGAGCAGTACTTC,NA,TRBJ2-7,TRBV11-2,NA
CASSPPDRGHEQYF,TGTGCCAGCAGCCCTCCGGACAGGGGCCACGAGCAGTACTTC,TRBD1,TRBJ2-7,TRBV4-2,few
CAWGTSGETQYF,TGTGCCTGGGGAACTAGTGGGGAGACCCAGTACTTC,NA,TRBJ2-5,TRBV30,NA
CASSSAAGVWDEQFF,TGCGCCAGCAGCTCTGCTGCGGGAGTCTGGGATGAGCAGTTCTTC,TRBD2,TRBJ2-1,TRBV5-1,NA
CASSRDYRRNEQFF,TGTGCCAGTAGCCGGGACTACCGGAGAAATGAGCAGTTCTTC,TRBD2,TRBJ2-1,TRBV27,NA
CASSRAASSYNEQFF,TGTGCCAGTAGTCGAGCGGCGAGCTCCTACAATGAGCAGTTCTTC,NA,TRBJ2-1,TRBV19,NA
CASSQGTQRGYEQYF,TGTGCCAGCAGCCAAGGTACCCAGCGGGGCTACGAGCAGTACTTC,TRBD2,TRBJ2-7,TRBV4-2,NA
CASSTLLAPNEQFF,TGTGCCAGCAGTACCCTTCTAGCGCCAAATGAGCAGTTCTTC,NA,TRBJ2-1,TRBV7-6,once
CASGTFNTEAFF,TGTGCCAGCGGGACATTCAACACTGAAGCTTTCTTT,NA,TRBJ1-1,TRBV2,NA
CSVEGAGAQGYTF,TGCAGCGTTGAAGGGGCGGGGGCGCAAGGCTACACCTTC,NA,TRBJ1-2,TRBV29-1,once
CASNRREDRAHEQYF,TGCGCCAGCAATCGCCGGGAGGACAGGGCCCACGAGCAGTACTTC,NA,TRBJ2-7,TRBV23-1,NA
CASSLGSGRYEQYF,TGCGCCAGCAGCCTGGGATCGGGAAGGTACGAGCAGTACTTC,NA,TRBJ2-7,TRBV4-1,NA
CASSLGGTGDREQYF,TGTGCCAGCAGCTTAGGGGGGACAGGGGATAGGGAGCAGTACTTC,TRBD1,TRBJ2-7,TRBV7-8,once
CASRGGSNQPQHF,TGTGCCAGTAGGGGGGGTAGCAATCAGCCCCAGCATTTT,NA,TRBJ1-5,TRBV19,NA
CSGLGGDGYTF,TGCAGCGGTTTGGGAGGGGATGGCTACACCTTC,NA,TRBJ1-2,TRBV29-1,few
CASSHEATGEGFF,TGCGCCAGCAGCCATGAAGCCACGGGAGAGGGGTTCTTC,NA,TRBJ2-1,TRBV4-1,NA
CASSPGLRDRVTDTQYF,TGTGCCAGCAGCCCCGGACTCCGGGACAGGGTCACAGATACGCAGTATTTT,TRBD1,TRBJ2-3,TRBV7-8,NA
CASKWEVGTDTQYF,TGTGCCAGCAAGTGGGAGGTCGGGACAGATACGCAGTATTTT,NA,TRBJ2-3,TRBV2,NA
CASSTGGDRRDSYEQYF,TGTGCCAGCAGCACGGGTGGGGACAGGCGTGACTCCTACGAGCAGTACTTC,TRBD1,TRBJ2-7,TRBV7-9,NA
CASIFIPASRLRATGGFNGELFF,TGTGCCAGCATCTTTATTCCTGCCAGCAGACTTCGTGCGACAGGGGGCTTTAACGGGGAGCTGTTTTTT,TRBD1,TRBJ2-2,TRBV27,NA
CASTQEWRGGDSYNSPLHF,TGTGCCAGCACCCAGGAATGGAGGGGAGGGGACTCCTATAATTCACCCCTCCACTTT,NA,TRBJ1-6,TRBV6-4,NA
CASSLAAGAYNEQFF,TGCGCCAGCAGCTTGGCCGCGGGAGCCTACAATGAGCAGTTCTTC,TRBD2,TRBJ2-1,TRBV5-1,NA
CASSPYEAVGTEAFF,TGTGCCAGCTCACCTTACGAGGCGGTCGGTACTGAAGCTTTCTTT,NA,TRBJ1-1,TRBV18,NA
CASSQDFGSETQYF,TGTGCCAGCAGCCAAGATTTCGGGTCAGAGACCCAGTACTTC,NA,TRBJ2-5,TRBV4-2,NA
CASSPRVRETQYF,TGTGCCAGTAGCCCCAGGGTGAGAGAGACCCAGTACTTC,NA,TRBJ2-5,TRBV19,NA
CASSFGGIQPQHF,TGTGCCAGCAGTTTCGGGGGGATACAGCCCCAGCATTTT,NA,TRBJ1-5,TRBV12-3/TRBV12-4,NA
CASSLERDTQYF,TGTGCCAGCAGCCTGGAGAGGGATACGCAGTATTTT,NA,TRBJ2-3,TRBV5-5,few
CATSNRGSYEQYF,TGTGCCACCAGCAATCGCGGGAGCTACGAGCAGTACTTC,TRBD2,TRBJ2-7,TRBV15,NA
CASSPPLGRWTQYF,TGTGCCAGCAGCCCCCCCCTGGGGCGGTGGACCCAGTACTTC,NA,TRBJ2-5,TRBV7-2,once
CATRAGRGRAGDEQFF,TGTGCCACCAGAGCAGGGCGCGGGAGGGCCGGGGATGAGCAGTTCTTC,TRBD2,TRBJ2-1,TRBV24-1,NA
CASSLGLAGVADTQYF,TGTGCCAGCAGCTTAGGACTAGCGGGAGTGGCAGATACGCAGTATTTT,TRBD2,TRBJ2-3,TRBV7-2,few
CAWSNPGTGNTIYF,TGTGCCTGGAGCAACCCAGGGACTGGAAACACCATATATTTT,NA,TRBJ1-3,TRBV30,NA
CASSYGDSGTDTQYF,TGTGCCAGCAGTTATGGGGACTCGGGCACAGATACGCAGTATTTT,NA,TRBJ2-3,TRBV6-5,NA
CASTPRMVAGSPDTQYF,TGTGCCAGCACCCCCCGGATGGTAGCGGGATCTCCAGATACGCAGTATTTT,TRBD2,TRBJ2-3,TRBV2,NA
CASSSRGTGSKETQYF,TGTGCCAGCAGTTCCAGGGGGACAGGGAGCAAGGAGACCCAGTACTTC,TRBD1,TRBJ2-5,TRBV28,NA
CASSVAVSYNEQFF,TGTGCCAGCAGCGTAGCGGTGAGCTACAATGAGCAGTTCTTC,NA,TRBJ2-1,TRBV7-9,NA
CASSQEASTDTQYF,TGCGCCAGCAGCCAAGAAGCTAGCACAGATACGCAGTATTTT,NA,TRBJ2-3,TRBV4-1,NA
CASSLPGGLNIQYF,TGTGCCAGCAGCTTACCGGGGGGGCTGAACATTCAGTACTTC,TRBD2,TRBJ2-4,TRBV5-4,NA
CASSSPLAEFSYGYTF,TGTGCCAGTAGTTCCCCTTTGGCGGAGTTTAGCTATGGCTACACCTTC,NA,TRBJ1-2,TRBV19,NA
CASSPGLAALEQYF,TGCGCCAGCAGCCCGGGACTAGCGGCACTCGAGCAGTACTTC,TRBD2,TRBJ2-7,TRBV5-1,many
CASSHQQGWGETQYF,TGCGCCAGCAGCCACCAACAGGGTTGGGGAGAGACCCAGTACTTC,NA,TRBJ2-5,TRBV4-1,few
CASSGQIQQPQHF,TGTGCCAGCAGTGGACAGATTCAACAGCCCCAGCATTTT,NA,TRBJ1-5,TRBV28,NA
CASSWTTGTRTNEQFF,TGCGCCAGCAGCTGGACGACCGGGACTAGGACGAATGAGCAGTTCTTC,TRBD2,TRBJ2-1,TRBV5-1,NA
CASSLGPGTGNYEQYF,TGCGCCAGCAGCTTGGGGCCCGGGACAGGGAACTACGAGCAGTACTTC,TRBD1,TRBJ2-7,TRBV5-1,NA
CASSSRKVYKPDWYEQYF,TGTGCCAGCAGTTCTCGAAAAGTATACAAACCGGACTGGTACGAGCAGTACTTC,NA,TRBJ2-7,TRBV27,NA
CASSQAGGPREQYF,TGTGCCAGCAGCCAAGCGGGAGGGCCACGCGAGCAGTACTTC,TRBD2,TRBJ2-7,TRBV14,NA
CASSSRDRNTGELFF,TGTGCCAGCTCATCCAGGGACAGGAACACCGGGGAGCTGTTTTTT,TRBD1,TRBJ2-2,TRBV18,NA